Shown below are 10 T cell receptor beta chains from a single sample sequenced in a study of cytomegalovirus exposure and HLA in healthy donors. Produced via immunoSEQ multiplex PCR; TCRdb's table is partial and in-frame only. The sample has some 150,000 clones; roughly nine tenths are singletons. The sample comprised PBMCs. The receptor source for this set is a woman aged 18-29 years in good health and CMV-seropositive.

By its share, this clone is medium-sized (0.01 to 0.1%). The chain is built from TRBV11-2 and TRBJ2-6; D remains ambiguous. The V and J ends lost 5 bases and 0 bases respectively, with 11 bases between them. Germline V gene lookup returns CDR1 SGHAT and CDR2 FQNNGV. The CDR3 has 16 residues. CDR3 bases: TGTGCCAGCAGCCGAATAGCCACCTCTGGGGCCAACGTCCTGACTTTC. As protein: CASSRIATSGANVLTF.

This sequence joins TRBV7-2 and TRBJ2-7; D possibly corresponds to TRBD1 (6 bases). Germline values: CDR1 SGHTA, CDR2 FQGNSA. The germline V and J ends were trimmed by 1 base and 6 bases, with 13 bases remaining between them. The CDR3 totals 14 residues. The chain's CDR3 is CASSLETRRGEQYF. The CDR3 bases are TGTGCCAGCAGCTTAGAAACCCGCAGGGGCGAGCAGTACTTC.

V and J are TRBV19 and TRBJ1-1; tentative D call: TRBD1 (6 bases). CDR3 size: 13 residues. CDR1 LNHDA and CDR2 SQIVND come from the germline V gene (reference sequence). Trimming cost V 4 bases and J 4 bases, with 10 bases left between them. CDR3 protein: CASSKQGVTEAFF. CDR3 DNA: TGTGCCAGTAGTAAACAGGGTGTCACTGAAGCTTTCTTT.

This rearrangement joins TRBV11-3 to TRBJ1-1; maybe TRBD1 (6 bases). This CDR3 spans 14 amino acids. From germline, CDR1 is SGHNT and CDR2 YENEEA. Deletions cut 6 bases from V and 4 bases from J, with 15 bases between. CDR3 sequence reads: CASRYRDTGTEAFF. As DNA, the CDR3 is TGTGCCAGCAGATACCGGGACACTGGCACTGAAGCTTTCTTT.

This clone was seen just once. The J gene is TRBJ1-4, the V gene TRBV29-1; 7 bases align to TRBD1. The CDR3 is 13 residues long. Germline V gives CDR1 SQVTM, CDR2 ANQGSEA. Trimming removed 7 bases from V and 3 bases from J; junction bases left unmatched: 5. The CDR3 here is CSARQGANEKLFF. CDR3 bases: TGCAGCGCACGACAGGGAGCTAATGAAAAACTGTTTTTT.

The chain joins TRBV28 to TRBJ2-7, with D perhaps TRBD2 (7 bases). The CDR3 totals 15 residues. CDR1 is MDHEN and CDR2 is SYDVKM in the germline V gene. Trimming left V 5 bases short and J 5 bases short, with 19 bases between. The CDR3: CASSIESGGVNEQYF. CDR3 bases: TGTGCCAGCAGTATCGAGTCGGGGGGCGTAAACGAGCAGTACTTC. Full variable domain (missing parts from reference TRBV28 and TRBJ2-7): DVKVTQSSRYLVKRTGEKVFLECVQDMDHENMFWYRQDPGLGLRLIYFSYDVKMKEKGDIPEGYSVSREKKERFSLILESASTNQTSMYLCASSIESGGVNEQYFGPGTRLTVT.

V is TRBV10-3 and J is TRBJ2-7, with a weak D call TRBD1 (6 bases). V was cut by 6 bases and J by 4 bases, with 16 bases left in between. This CDR3 spans 14 amino acids. Germline V CDR1 and CDR2: ENHRY, SYGVKD. In DNA form, the CDR3 reads TGTGCCATCAGCCAACAGGGAAATGCTTACGAGCAGTACTTC. This sequence encodes CAISQQGNAYEQYF.

This clone occurred once. J is TRBJ1-1 and V is TRBV28; D might be TRBD1 (5 bases). This CDR3 has 14 amino acids. V lost 5 bases, J lost 0 bases, and 10 bases lay in between. CDR1 is MDHEN and CDR2 is SYDVKM in the germline V gene. As DNA, the CDR3 is TGTGCCAGCAGTCGCAGACAGATGAACACTGAAGCTTTCTTT. Translating it yields CASSRRQMNTEAFF.

This clone was counted a single time. V usage is TRBV29-1 and J usage is TRBJ2-1, with 7 bases matching TRBD2. Germline values: CDR1 SQVTM, CDR2 ANQGSEA. This CDR3 contains 14 residues. Trimming at V came to 6 bases and at J to 0 bases, leaving 5 bases not matched to a gene. The CDR3 reads CSVRGGSSYNEQFF. The CDR3 DNA reads as TGCAGCGTGAGGGGCGGGAGCTCCTACAATGAGCAGTTCTTC.

This sequence joins TRBV11-2 and TRBJ2-7, with 9 positions matching TRBD1. Germline values: CDR1 SGHAT, CDR2 FQNNGV. This CDR3 spans 15 amino acids. V lost 0 bases and J lost 4; bases outside the gene matches: 4. Written as DNA, the CDR3 is TGTGCCAGCAGCTTAGAGGACAGGGGACCTTACGAGCAGTACTTC. Translation: CASSLEDRGPYEQYF.